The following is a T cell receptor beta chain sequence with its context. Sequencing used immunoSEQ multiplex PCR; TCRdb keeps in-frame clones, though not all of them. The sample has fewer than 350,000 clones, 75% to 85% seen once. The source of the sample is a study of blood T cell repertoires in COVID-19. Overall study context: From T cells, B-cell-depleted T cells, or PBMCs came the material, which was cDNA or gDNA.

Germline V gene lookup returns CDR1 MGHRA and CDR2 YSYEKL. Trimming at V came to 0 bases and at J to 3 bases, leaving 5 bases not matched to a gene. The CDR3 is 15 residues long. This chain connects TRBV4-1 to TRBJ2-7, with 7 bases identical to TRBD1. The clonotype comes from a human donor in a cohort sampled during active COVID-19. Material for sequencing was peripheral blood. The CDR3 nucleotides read TGCGCCAGCAGCCAAGAGTACAGGGGATTCTACGAGCAGTACTTC. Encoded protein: CASSQEYRGFYEQYF.